One sample yielded the 2 T cell receptor beta chains listed below, sequenced in a study of T-cell reconstitution after alpha-beta-depleted transplantation in children (dated by TCRdb to about 2016). The library relied on PCR. The data were produced on an Illumina HiSeq 2500. TCR library preparation used molecular barcoding, with unique molecular identifiers applied to normalize quantification of the TCRbeta repertoire. TCRdb reanalyzed the raw reads on its own, using fastp at Q25 for trimming and MiXCR for clone calling, and kept in-frame beta chains. Rows with a matching CDR3 protein are joined into one entry that keeps the most common DNA and genes. This sample gives just under 350,000 distinct CDR3 sequences in total; 15% to 20% of them show up just once. The ten largest clones capture about 41% of the sample. The treatment or condition label, as the study defines it: allogeneic hematopoietic cell transplantation with graft depleted of TCRalphabeta T cells and CD19 B cells.

Here the sequenced sample was PBMCs, mostly from graft donor cells, taken 360 days after TCRalphabeta/CD19-depleted stem cell transplant. These receptors were taken from a male patient aged 2-15 years who had a stem cell transplant for acute lymphoblastic leukemia, so the T cells may come from the graft donor.

Many counts were recorded for this clonotype. This chain connects TRBV28 to TRBJ2-7; 8 nucleotides agree with TRBD1. Germline CDR1 reads MDHEN; CDR2 reads SYDVKM. This CDR3 comprises 15 residues. V gave up 6 bases and J gave up 4 bases; unmatched junction bases: 11. The CDR3 nucleotides are TGTGCCAGCAGCCTTGCCTCGGGACAGGCATACGAGCAGTACTTC. It translates to CASSLASGQAYEQYF.

This clonotype occurred a few times. This chain connects TRBV12-3 or TRBV12-4 to TRBJ2-5; TRBD1 is a possible D gene (7 bases). The CDR3 has 14 amino acids. V lost 3 bases and J 7 bases, leaving 15 bases between the germline ends. The chain's CDR3 is CASSLGTAGGTQYF. CDR3 nucleotide sequence: TGTGCCAGCAGTTTGGGGACAGCCGGGGGGACCCAGTACTTC.